The 21 T cell receptor beta chains listed next were all sequenced from one sample in a study of post-analysis software for immune sequencing data. Their antigens remain unidentified. cDNA libraries of TCR beta carried unique molecular identifiers. TCRdb re-derived calls from the PCR reads in MiXCR, one entry per CDR3 protein. The sample yields 380,000 or so distinct CDR3 sequences, 30% to 45% seen once. Overall study results and limits: The five TRBV segments detected at higher frequency in patients than in controls included TRBV5-6, TRBV5-1 and TRBV20-1.

The sequenced material came from blood. The receptor set was obtained from a girl aged 10-17 years with multiple sclerosis.

This clonotype was seen once. The genes are TRBV27 and TRBJ2-1; 9 nucleotides line up with TRBD2. V gave up 8 bases and J gave up 2 bases; unmatched junction bases: 13. CDR1 is MNHEY and CDR2 is SMNVEV in the germline V gene (reference sequence). CDR3 length: 17 residues. This chain's CDR3 is CASGSGLAGAAYNEQFF. CDR3 nucleotides: TGTGCCAGCGGAAGCGGGTTAGCGGGGGCCGCCTACAATGAGCAGTTCTTC.

The J gene is TRBJ1-6, the V gene TRBV12-3 or TRBV12-4; D gene unclear. This CDR3 comprises 14 residues. Between the trimmed V and J ends, which lost 6 bases and 0 bases, there was a span of 6 bases. Here the CDR3 DNA reads TGTGCCAGCAGGGTCAGCTCCTATAATTCACCCCTCCACTTT. Its protein is CASRVSSYNSPLHF.

V is TRBV12-5 and J is TRBJ2-1; 9 bases are shared with TRBD2. This CDR3 has 17 residues. The germline V gene has CDR1 LGHNT and CDR2 FRNRAP. V shed 0 bases, J shed 11 bases, and the junction held 14 bases outside the gene matches. CDR3 coding DNA: TGTGCTAGTGGTTTGGTAATAGCGGGGGACCCGTTTGCCAAGCAGTTCTTC. Translation: CASGLVIAGDPFAKQFF.

The genes are TRBV20-1 and TRBJ2-3; no clear D. CDR1 and CDR2 from the germline V gene are DFQATT and SNEGSKA (reference sequence). This CDR3 is built from 15 residues. V lost 4 bases and J lost 0, with 14 bases in between. This CDR3 is CSATQHARSTDTQYF. In nucleotides, the CDR3 is TGCAGTGCTACCCAACACGCAAGAAGCACAGATACGCAGTATTTT.

Many counts were recorded for this clonotype. The V call is TRBV6-5, the J call TRBJ2-3; D call uncertain. CDR1 is MNHEY, CDR2 SVGAGI, per germline. The CDR3 is 13 residues long. Trimming cost V 7 bases and J 3 bases, with 11 bases left between them. CDR3 in amino acids: CASKVPVTDTQYF. CDR3 bases: TGTGCCAGCAAGGTGCCGGTGACAGATACGCAGTATTTT.

The rearrangement uses TRBV18 and TRBJ2-1; the D is unclear. V was clipped by 5 bases and J by 0 bases, with 11 bases between them. Germline lookup yields CDR1 KGHSH and CDR2 LQKENI. This CDR3 has 15 amino acids. DNA for the CDR3: TGTGCCAGCTCAACTATGGGCAGCTCCTACAATGAGCAGTTCTTC. This gives the protein CASSTMGSSYNEQFF.

This clonotype was observed a few times. The CDR3 loop is CASSQSPEQYF. DNA of the CDR3: TGTGCCAGCAGCCAGTCCCCTGAGCAGTACTTC. The chain employs TRBV5-5 and TRBJ2-5; D unclear. The CDR3 consists of 11 residues. Germline CDR1 reads SGHKS; CDR2 reads YYEKEE (reference sequence). Deletions cut 4 bases from V and 11 bases from J, with 12 bases between.

There are a few counts of this clonotype. The CDR3 spells CASSLGTPRDVQYF. The CDR3, as DNA: TGTGCCAGCAGCTTAGGGACACCCCGTGACGTTCAGTACTTC. This chain connects TRBV11-2 to TRBJ2-4, with D possibly matching TRBD1 (5 bases). V was shortened by 1 base and J by 11 bases, with 15 bases between the two germline ends. The CDR3 consists of 14 residues. Germline assignment: CDR1 SGHAT and CDR2 FQNNGV. The complete variable domain, with remaining parts taken from reference TRBV11-2 and TRBJ2-4, reads EAGVAQSPRYKIIEKRQSVAFWCNPISGHATLYWYQQILGQGPKLLIQFQNNGVVDDSQLPKDRFSAERLKGVDSTLKIQPAKLEDSAVYLCASSLGTPRDVQYFGAGTRLSVL.

This clonotype was counted at least ten times. The CDR3 coding sequence is TGTGCCAGCAGCCTAGGGACGGCTGGAAACACCATATATTTT. Encoded protein: CASSLGTAGNTIYF. The chain links TRBV7-3 to TRBJ1-3, with D perhaps matching TRBD1 (5 bases). The germline gives CDR1 SGHTA, CDR2 FQGTGA. The CDR3 extends over 14 amino acids. The V gene lost 5 bases and the J gene lost 2 bases, with 10 bases spanning the gap.

This clonotype was counted only a few times. The rearrangement links TRBV5-1 to TRBJ1-1; no clear D gene. V was cut by 5 bases and J by 4 bases, with 9 bases left in between. Germline-derived CDR1 and CDR2 are SGHRS and YFSETQ. The CDR3 is 12 residues long. The CDR3 DNA reads TGCGCCAGCAGAGGTGACGGCACTGAAGCTTTCTTT. It codes for CASRGDGTEAFF.

This clonotype was observed a few times. The V call is TRBV21-1, the J call TRBJ2-1; the table's D call of TRBD1 was not tested on the DNA. TRBV21-1 is designated a pseudogene. This CDR3 is 16 amino acids long. CDR3 nucleotide sequence: TGTGCCAGCCGGCGGACAGGGGCCCCCTCCTACAATGAGCAGTTCTTC. Translated, it gives CASRRTGAPSYNEQFF.

This clonotype was counted once. The rearrangement links TRBV7-9 to TRBJ2-1, with 8 bases matching TRBD2. Trimming at V came to 10 bases and at J to 10 bases, leaving 15 bases not matched to a gene. Per the germline V gene, CDR1 is SEHNR and CDR2 is FQNEAQ (reference sequence). The CDR3 sequence is 14 residues long. CDR3 bases: TGTGCCACCAAGAGCGGGGGTACTTATGGGGAGCAGTTCTTC. Its protein product is CATKSGGTYGEQFF.

This clonotype occurred a few times. This chain joins TRBV12-3 or TRBV12-4 and TRBJ1-1; D is uncertain. V lost 6 bases and J lost 6, with 20 bases in between. The length of the CDR3 is 15 residues. The CDR3 DNA follows: TGTGCCAGCAGCCCCTCCGAGGGTTTAGAGGCTGAAGCTTTCTTT. Translation gives CASSPSEGLEAEAFF.

In this sample, this clonotype turned up a few times. The chain has TRBV29-1 and TRBJ2-1; 16 bases line up with TRBD2. CDR3 length: 14 amino acids. Germline CDR1 SQVTM, CDR2 ANQGSEA. After removal of 3 bases from V and 9 bases from J, the junction contained 2 bases not matched to a gene. The CDR3 sequence is CSVDGTSGGGEQFF. DNA of the CDR3: TGCAGCGTTGACGGGACTAGCGGGGGGGGTGAGCAGTTCTTC.

The rearrangement joins TRBV18 to TRBJ1-6; possible D gene TRBD1, 5 bases. CDR3 size: 16 residues. V dropped 2 bases and J dropped 10 bases, with 18 bases sitting between them. The germline CDR1 and CDR2 sequences are KGHSH and LQKENI. The CDR3 protein is CASSPSRGKRGSPLHF. The CDR3 region has the DNA TGTGCCAGCTCACCATCCAGAGGGAAAAGGGGCTCACCCCTCCACTTT.

This clonotype appeared a few times. The chain combines TRBV20-1 with TRBJ2-3; no definite D call. Germline V gene lookup returns CDR1 DFQATT and CDR2 SNEGSKA (reference sequence). The CDR3 runs 15 residues. V lost 6 bases and J 0 bases, leaving 16 bases between the germline ends. The CDR3, as DNA: TGCAGTGCCGTCCCAAGACTCTCTAGCACAGATACGCAGTATTTT. This gives the protein CSAVPRLSSTDTQYF.

This clonotype was recorded a few times. The gene calls are TRBV7-2 and TRBJ2-3; a weak D match, TRBD2 (6 bases). Germline CDR1 is SGHTA and CDR2 is FQGNSA. Between the trimmed V and J ends, which lost 8 bases and 0 bases, there was a span of 18 bases. The CDR3 is 16 residues long. The CDR3 bases are TGTGCCAGCTCGACCGGCGGGGCGGGTAGCACAGATACGCAGTATTTT. The encoded protein is CASSTGGAGSTDTQYF. The whole variable domain, filled in from reference TRBV7-2 and TRBJ2-3, reads GAGVSQSPSNKVTEKGKDVELRCDPISGHTALYWYRQSLGQGLEFLIYFQGNSAPDKSGLPSDRFSAERTGGSVSTLTIQRTQQEDSAVYLCASSTGGAGSTDTQYFGPGTRLTVL.

This clonotype was found a few times. The chain combines TRBV4-1 with TRBJ2-7, with D uncertain. The germline gives CDR1 MGHRA, CDR2 YSYEKL. V lost 1 base, J lost 3 bases, and 7 bases lay in between. The length of the CDR3 is 13 residues. The CDR3 loop reads CASSQVQSYEQYF. In DNA form, the CDR3 reads TGCGCCAGCAGCCAAGTCCAGAGCTACGAGCAGTACTTC.

The V gene is TRBV7-2, the J gene TRBJ1-5, with unresolved D. Germline CDR1 reads SGHTA; CDR2 reads FQGNSA. V was pared by 1 base and J by 6 bases, with 10 bases between. This CDR3 has 14 amino acids. DNA for the CDR3: TGTGCCAGCAGCTTAGTGGCCTCGGGTCAGCCCCAGCATTTT. Its protein product is CASSLVASGQPQHF.

This clonotype was counted only a few times. The J gene is TRBJ1-2, the V gene TRBV5-5; D not certain. CDR1 is SGHKS, CDR2 YYEKEE, per germline (reference sequence). The CDR3 consists of 14 residues. V was trimmed by 4 bases and J by 0 bases, leaving 10 bases between them. The CDR3 sequence: CASSPRPPNYGYTF. CDR3 nucleotide sequence: TGTGCCAGCAGCCCTAGGCCGCCTAACTATGGCTACACCTTC. Full variable domain (rest looked up from reference TRBV5-5 and TRBJ1-2): DAGVTQSPTHLIKTRGQQVTLRCSPISGHKSVSWYQQVLGQGPQFIFQYYEKEERGRGNFPDRFSARQFPNYSSELNVNALLLGDSALYLCASSPRPPNYGYTFGSGTRLTVV.

This clonotype was counted between two and nine times. The gene calls are TRBV7-9 and TRBJ2-5; D remains ambiguous. The CDR3 contains 14 residues. V dropped 5 bases and J dropped 5 bases, with 15 bases sitting between them. The germline CDR1 and CDR2 sequences are SEHNR and FQNEAQ (reference sequence). CDR3 amino acids: CASSLGAARETQYF. DNA of the CDR3: TGTGCCAGCAGCCTGGGTGCGGCCCGGGAGACCCAGTACTTC. Full variable domain (missing parts from reference TRBV7-9 and TRBJ2-5): DTGVSQNPRHKITKRGQNVTFRCDPISEHNRLYWYRQTLGQGPEFLTYFQNEAQLEKSRLLSDRFSAERPKGSFSTLEIQRTEQGDSAMYLCASSLGAARETQYFGPGTRLLVL.